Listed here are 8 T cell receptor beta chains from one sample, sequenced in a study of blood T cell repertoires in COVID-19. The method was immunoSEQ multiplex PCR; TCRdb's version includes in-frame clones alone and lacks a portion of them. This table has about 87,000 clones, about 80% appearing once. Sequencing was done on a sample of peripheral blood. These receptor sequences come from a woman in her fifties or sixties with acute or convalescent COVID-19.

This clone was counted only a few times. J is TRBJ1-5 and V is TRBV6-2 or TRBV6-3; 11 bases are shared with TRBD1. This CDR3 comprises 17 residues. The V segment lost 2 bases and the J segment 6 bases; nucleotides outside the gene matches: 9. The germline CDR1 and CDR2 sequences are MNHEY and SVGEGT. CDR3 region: CASSYPTSGTGGQPQHF. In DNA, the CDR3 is TGTGCCAGCAGTTACCCCACCTCCGGGACAGGGGGTCAGCCCCAGCATTTT.

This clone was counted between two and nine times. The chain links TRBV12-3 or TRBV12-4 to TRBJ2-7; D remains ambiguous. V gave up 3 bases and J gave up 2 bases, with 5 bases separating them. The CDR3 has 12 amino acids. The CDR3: CASSLEPYEQYF. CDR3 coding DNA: TGTGCCAGCAGTTTGGAGCCCTACGAGCAGTACTTC.

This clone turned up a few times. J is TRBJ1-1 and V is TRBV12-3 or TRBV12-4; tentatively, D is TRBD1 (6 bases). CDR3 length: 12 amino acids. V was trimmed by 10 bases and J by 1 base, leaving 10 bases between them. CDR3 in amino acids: CATGAANTEAFF. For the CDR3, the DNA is TGTGCCACAGGGGCAGCGAACACTGAAGCTTTCTTT.

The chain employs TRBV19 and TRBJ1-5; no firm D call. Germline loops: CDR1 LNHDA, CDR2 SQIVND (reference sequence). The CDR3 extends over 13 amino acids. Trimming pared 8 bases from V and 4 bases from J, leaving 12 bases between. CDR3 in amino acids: CASSDSPNQPQHF. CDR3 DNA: TGTGCCAGTTCTGACTCCCCAAATCAGCCCCAGCATTTT.

The CDR3 reads CASSLGAGRDNQPQHF. The CDR3 DNA is TGTGCCAGCAGCTTAGGCGCAGGGCGAGACAATCAGCCCCAGCATTTT. The chain uses TRBV7-8 and TRBJ1-5; weak D call: TRBD1 (5 bases). From germline, CDR1 is SGHVS and CDR2 FQNEAQ. The ends were cut back, 1 base at V and 3 bases at J, with 13 bases in the middle. The CDR3 covers 16 residues.

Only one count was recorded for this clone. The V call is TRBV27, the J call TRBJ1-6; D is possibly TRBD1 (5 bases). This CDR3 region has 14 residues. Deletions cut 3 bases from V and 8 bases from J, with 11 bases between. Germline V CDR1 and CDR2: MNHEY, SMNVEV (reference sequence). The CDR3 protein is CASSFRQKDSPLHF. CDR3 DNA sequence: TGTGCCAGCAGTTTCAGACAGAAAGATTCACCCCTCCACTTT.

The CDR3 nucleotides read TGTGCCAGCAGCTTCCTTACACCGAACACTGAAGCTTTCTTT. It specifies CASSFLTPNTEAFF. The genes are TRBV7-9 and TRBJ1-1, with D unclear. Germline V gene sequence: CDR1 SEHNR, CDR2 FQNEAQ (reference sequence). The CDR3 consists of 14 residues. The V gene lost 3 bases and the J gene lost 1 base, with 9 bases spanning the gap.

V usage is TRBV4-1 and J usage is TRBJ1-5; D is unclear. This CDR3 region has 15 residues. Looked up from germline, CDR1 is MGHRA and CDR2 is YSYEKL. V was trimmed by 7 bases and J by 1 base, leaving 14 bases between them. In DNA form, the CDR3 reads TGCGCCAGCACCGATTCAGTTGCAAGCAATCAGCCCCAGCATTTT. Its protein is CASTDSVASNQPQHF.